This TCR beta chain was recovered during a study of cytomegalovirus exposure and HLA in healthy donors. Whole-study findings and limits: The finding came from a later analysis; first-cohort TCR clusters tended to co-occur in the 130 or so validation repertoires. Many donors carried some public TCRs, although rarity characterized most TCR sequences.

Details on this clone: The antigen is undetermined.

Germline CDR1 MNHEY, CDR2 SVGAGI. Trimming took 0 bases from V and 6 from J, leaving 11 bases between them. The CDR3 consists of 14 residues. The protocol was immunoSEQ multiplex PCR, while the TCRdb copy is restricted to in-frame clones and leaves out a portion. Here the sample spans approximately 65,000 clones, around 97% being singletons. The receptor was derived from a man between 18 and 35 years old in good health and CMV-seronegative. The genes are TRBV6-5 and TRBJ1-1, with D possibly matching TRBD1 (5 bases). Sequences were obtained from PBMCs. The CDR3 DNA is TGTGCCAGCAGTTACTCGGGGGGGAGCGCTGAAGCTTTCTTT. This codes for CASSYSGGSAEAFF.